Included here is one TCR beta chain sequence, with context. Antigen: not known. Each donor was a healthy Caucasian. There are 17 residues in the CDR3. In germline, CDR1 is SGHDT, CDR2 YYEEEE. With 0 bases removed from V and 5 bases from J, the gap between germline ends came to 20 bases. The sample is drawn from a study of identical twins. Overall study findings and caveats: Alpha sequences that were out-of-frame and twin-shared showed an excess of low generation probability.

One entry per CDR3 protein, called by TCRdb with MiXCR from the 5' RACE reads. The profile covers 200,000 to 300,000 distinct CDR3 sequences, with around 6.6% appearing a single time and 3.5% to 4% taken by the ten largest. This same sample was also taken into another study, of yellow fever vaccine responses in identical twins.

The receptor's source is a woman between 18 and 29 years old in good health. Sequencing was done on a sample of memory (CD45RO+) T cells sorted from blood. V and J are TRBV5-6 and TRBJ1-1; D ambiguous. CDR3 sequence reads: CASSLEITAGIKTEAFF. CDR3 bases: TGTGCCAGCAGCTTGGAGATTACAGCCGGAATTAAAACTGAAGCTTTCTTT. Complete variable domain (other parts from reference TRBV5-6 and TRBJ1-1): DAGVTQSPTHLIKTRGQQVTLRCSPKSGHDTVSWYQQALGQGPQFIFQYYEEEERQRGNFPDRFSGHQFPNYSSELNVNALLLGDSALYLCASSLEITAGIKTEAFFGQGTRLTVV.